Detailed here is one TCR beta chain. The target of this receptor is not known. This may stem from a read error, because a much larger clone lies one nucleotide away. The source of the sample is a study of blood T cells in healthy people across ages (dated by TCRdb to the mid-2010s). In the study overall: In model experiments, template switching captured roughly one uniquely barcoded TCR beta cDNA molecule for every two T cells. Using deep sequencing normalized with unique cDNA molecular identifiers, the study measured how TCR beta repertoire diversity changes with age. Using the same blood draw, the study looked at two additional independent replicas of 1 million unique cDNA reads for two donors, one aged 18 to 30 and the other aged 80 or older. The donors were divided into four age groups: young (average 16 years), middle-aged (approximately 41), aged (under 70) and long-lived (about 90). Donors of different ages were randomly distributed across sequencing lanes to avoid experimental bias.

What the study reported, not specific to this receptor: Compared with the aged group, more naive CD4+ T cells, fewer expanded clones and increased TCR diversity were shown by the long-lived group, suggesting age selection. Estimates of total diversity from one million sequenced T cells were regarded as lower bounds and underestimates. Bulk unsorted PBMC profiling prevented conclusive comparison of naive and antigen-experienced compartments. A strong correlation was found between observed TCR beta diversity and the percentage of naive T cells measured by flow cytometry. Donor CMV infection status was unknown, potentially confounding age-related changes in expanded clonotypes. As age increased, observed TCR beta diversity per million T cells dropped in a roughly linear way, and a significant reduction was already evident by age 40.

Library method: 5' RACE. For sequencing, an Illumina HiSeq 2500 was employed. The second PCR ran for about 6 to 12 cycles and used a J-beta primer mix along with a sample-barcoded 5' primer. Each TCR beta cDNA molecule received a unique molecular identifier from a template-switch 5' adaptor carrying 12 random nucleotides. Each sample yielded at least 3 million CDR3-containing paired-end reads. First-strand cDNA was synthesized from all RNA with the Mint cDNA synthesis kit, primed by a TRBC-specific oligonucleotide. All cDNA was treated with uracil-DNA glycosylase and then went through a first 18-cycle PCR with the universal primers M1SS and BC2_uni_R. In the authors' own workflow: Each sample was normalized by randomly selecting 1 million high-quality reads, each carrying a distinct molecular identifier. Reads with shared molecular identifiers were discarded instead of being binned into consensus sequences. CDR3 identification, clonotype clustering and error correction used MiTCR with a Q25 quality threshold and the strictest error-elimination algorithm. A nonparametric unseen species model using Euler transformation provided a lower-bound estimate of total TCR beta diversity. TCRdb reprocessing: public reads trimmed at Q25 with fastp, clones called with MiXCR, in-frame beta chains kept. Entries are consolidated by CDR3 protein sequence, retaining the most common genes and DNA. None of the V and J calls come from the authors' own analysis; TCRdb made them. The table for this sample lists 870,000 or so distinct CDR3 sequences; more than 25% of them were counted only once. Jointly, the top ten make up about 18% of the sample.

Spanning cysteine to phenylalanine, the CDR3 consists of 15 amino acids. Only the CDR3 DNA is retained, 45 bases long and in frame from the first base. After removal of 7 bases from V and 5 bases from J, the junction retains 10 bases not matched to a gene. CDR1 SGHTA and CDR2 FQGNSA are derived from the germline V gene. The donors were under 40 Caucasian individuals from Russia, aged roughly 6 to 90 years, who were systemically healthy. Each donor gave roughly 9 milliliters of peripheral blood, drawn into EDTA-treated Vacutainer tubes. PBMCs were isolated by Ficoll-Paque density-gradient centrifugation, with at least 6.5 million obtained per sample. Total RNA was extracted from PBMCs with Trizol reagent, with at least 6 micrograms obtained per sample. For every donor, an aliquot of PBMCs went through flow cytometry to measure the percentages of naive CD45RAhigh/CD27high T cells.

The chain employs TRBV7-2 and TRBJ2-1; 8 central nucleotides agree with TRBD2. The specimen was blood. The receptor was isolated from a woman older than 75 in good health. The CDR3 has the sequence CASNRAGAAHNEQFF. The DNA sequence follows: TGTGCCAGCAACCGAGCGGGGGCCGCCCACAATGAGCAGTTCTTC.